This T cell receptor beta chain appears in the sequencing data of a study of blood T cell repertoires in COVID-19. At the level of the study: PBMCs, B-cell-depleted T cells, or T cells provided the cDNA or gDNA that made up the material.

In the original processing: For nucleated cells, counts were estimated from reference gene primer amplification. The method was immunoSEQ multiplex PCR; TCRdb's version includes in-frame clones alone and lacks a portion of them. V, J and clone size are those of that table, while D and trimming were read from the DNA. This sample carries a few hundred thousand clones, 80% to 90% of them seen once, and the ten largest clones take 0.95% to 1.1%. In this sample, this clone turned up once. The cohort comprised adults aged roughly 18 to 90 years residing in 24 US areas. Participant-reported clinical history was the basis for cohort assignment. This CDR3 has 13 amino acids. The germline gives CDR1 SEHNR, CDR2 FQNEAQ (reference sequence). With 7 bases clipped from V and 6 bases from J, the junction kept 5 bases outside the gene matches.

The specimen sequenced was PBMCs or T cells enriched from blood (not recorded which). The sequence was obtained from a man aged 18 to 29 who had recovered from COVID-19. The rearrangement links TRBV7-9 to TRBJ1-1; 10 bases are a match to TRBD1. In DNA form, the CDR3 reads TGTGCCAGCACCCGGACAGGGGGTTCTGAAGCTTTCTTT. Translating it yields CASTRTGGSEAFF.